This T cell receptor beta chain comes out of a study of cytomegalovirus exposure and HLA in healthy donors. Overall study results and limits: The authors confirmed in vitro that three CMV-associated chains were specific for CMV antigens.

Regarding this clone: Its antigen is currently unknown.

V lost 5 bases to trimming and J lost 3 bases, with 10 bases between them. The CDR3 length is 13 residues. The germline gives CDR1 SGHAT, CDR2 FQNNGV. TCRdb keeps only in-frame clones here, not all; method: immunoSEQ multiplex PCR. The sample shows about 220,000 clones, around nine tenths of them seen only once. The chain couples TRBV11-2 to TRBJ1-2, with no clear D. The clonotype originates from a woman between 18 and 30 years old in good health and CMV-seronegative. Sequences were obtained from PBMCs. CDR3 in DNA: TGTGCCAGCAGCCCGCGCGGGGACTATGGCTACACCTTC. Translated, it gives CASSPRGDYGYTF.